Listed below are T cell receptor beta chains from one sample, sequenced in a study of T-cell reconstitution after alpha-beta-depleted transplantation in children. Each CDR3 protein is one row after TCRdb ran MiXCR on the PCR reads. The table lists more than 90,000 distinct CDR3 sequences, approximately 10% of them singletons. The sample here was PBMCs, taken before TCRalphabeta/CD19-depleted stem cell transplant. The receptors originated from a boy between 2 and 10 years old with acute lymphoblastic leukemia, due to receive a stem cell transplant. CDR3s include the opening cysteine and the closing phenylalanine or tryptophan. D genes are given only for firm matches. Not all rows give a size; the values are once, few, many and, for expanded clones, a class.

j_call,v_call,clone_size,d_call,cdr3_aa,cdr3_nt
TRBJ2-7,TRBV28,NA,TRBD1,CATESPGTGDSYEQYF,TGTGCCACCGAGTCGCCCGGGACAGGGGACTCCTACGAGCAGTACTTC
TRBJ1-5,TRBV2,NA,NA,CASSGGQNNQPQHF,TGTGCCAGCAGTGGTGGACAGAACAATCAGCCCCAGCATTTT
TRBJ2-1,TRBV5-1,many,TRBD2,CASSLALGGAYNEQFF,TGCGCCAGCAGCTTGGCTCTGGGGGGGGCCTACAATGAGCAGTTCTTC
TRBJ1-2,TRBV29-1,NA,NA,CSVEERKGYTF,TGCAGCGTTGAAGAAAGGAAAGGCTACACCTTC
TRBJ2-7,TRBV5-1,NA,NA,CASSLGTANYEQYF,TGCGCCAGCAGCTTGGGGACGGCCAACTACGAGCAGTACTTC
TRBJ2-2,TRBV5-1,NA,NA,CASSTRTAGGYRELFF,TGCGCCAGCAGCACCCGGACAGCGGGTGGATATAGGGAGCTGTTTTTT
TRBJ2-1,TRBV20-1,NA,NA,CSGWVRYNEQFF,TGCAGTGGCTGGGTCCGCTACAATGAGCAGTTCTTC
TRBJ2-7,TRBV20-1,many,TRBD2,CSARVAGGPSGQKYEQYF,TGCAGTGCTAGGGTAGCGGGGGGCCCGAGCGGACAGAAGTACGAGCAGTACTTC
TRBJ1-2,TRBV7-2,few,NA,CASSPLQGNMKTF,TGTGCCAGCAGCCCCCTGCAGGGCAATATGAAGACCTTC
TRBJ1-5,TRBV3-1,many,TRBD1,CASSQGQGAGQPQHF,TGTGCCAGCAGCCAGGGGCAGGGGGCCGGCCAGCCCCAGCATTTT
TRBJ2-7,TRBV5-1,few,NA,CASSLEGSGVVSSYEQYF,TGCGCCAGCAGCCTGGAAGGGTCCGGGGTTGTGAGCTCCTACGAGCAGTACTTC
TRBJ1-1,TRBV5-1,few,NA,CASSSLVQGPAFF,TGCGCCAGCAGCAGTTTAGTACAGGGACCAGCTTTCTTT